The T cell receptor beta chain described here comes from a study of T-cell memory formation after mild COVID-19. Study-wide points: Contracting clones from day 15 to 85 showed balanced CD4/CD8; later expanders favored CD4+. Pre-infection memory harbored some responding clones, suggesting cross-reactive memory joined. In second-wave clones peaking day 37, SARS-CoV-2 specificity remained unconfirmed.

TCRdb used MiXCR to reprocess the 5' RACE reads, holding one entry per CDR3 protein. In the table there are about 190,000 distinct CDR3 sequences, roughly 18% of which are singletons. J gave up 5 bases and V 2 bases, and 9 bases lay outside the gene matches. The CDR3 is made up of 16 amino acids. In germline, CDR1 is SGHRS, CDR2 YFSETQ. Only a few counts were recorded for this clonotype. Its antigen is undetermined. The chain employs TRBV5-1 and TRBJ1-2; 10 bases are shared with TRBD1. Sample: PBMCs or a T cell subset sorted from them (not recorded which). The source is an adult woman who had mild COVID-19 (a few samples of this study predate the infection). Cell type and time point are not known. CDR3 protein: CASSLTGTGEFYGYTF. CDR3 nucleotide sequence: TGCGCCAGCAGCTTAACCGGGACAGGGGAATTTTATGGCTACACCTTC.